This TCR beta chain originates from a study of cytomegalovirus exposure and HLA in healthy donors. Whole-study findings and limits: A few V segments could not be told apart, such as TRBV6-2 and TRBV6-3, and were left out. Accurate predictions that matched the HLA-A and HLA-B alleles of most subjects were reportedly made from TCR beta sequences.

V dropped 2 bases and J dropped 8; count of bases not matched to a gene: 4. Looked up from germline, CDR1 is KGHSH and CDR2 is LQKENI. The CDR3 totals 14 residues. 13 Jbeta primers and 60 Vbeta primers were used for the PCR. The repertoire was sequenced with immunoSEQ multiplex PCR; TCRdb's copy has only in-frame clones and lacks some. Found here are 200,000 or so clones, around 81% of them singletons; the top ten hold approximately 2%. With respect to this clone: The antigen is unknown.

Sequencing was performed on PBMCs. This rearrangement joins TRBV18 to TRBJ2-1; 9 bases fit TRBD1. This clonotype was obtained from a woman in her late teens or twenties in good health and CMV-seropositive. The CDR3 sequence is CASSPGGQGYEQFF. The DNA for the CDR3 is TGTGCCAGCTCACCAGGGGGACAGGGCTATGAGCAGTTCTTC. Variable domain in full (rest from reference TRBV18 and TRBJ2-1): NAGVMQNPRHLVRRRGQEARLRCSPMKGHSHVYWYRQLPEEGLKFMVYLQKENIIDESGMPKERFSAEFPKEGPSILRIQQVVRGDSAAYFCASSPGGQGYEQFFGPGTRLTVL.